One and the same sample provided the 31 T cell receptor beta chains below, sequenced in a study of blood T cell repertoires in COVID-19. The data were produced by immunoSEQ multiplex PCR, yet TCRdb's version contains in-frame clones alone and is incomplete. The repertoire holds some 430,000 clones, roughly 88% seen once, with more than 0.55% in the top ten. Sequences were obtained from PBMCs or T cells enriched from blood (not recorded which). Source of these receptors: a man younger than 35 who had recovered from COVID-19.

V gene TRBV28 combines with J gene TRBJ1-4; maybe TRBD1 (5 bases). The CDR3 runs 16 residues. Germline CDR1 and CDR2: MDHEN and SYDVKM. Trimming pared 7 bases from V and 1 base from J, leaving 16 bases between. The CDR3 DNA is TGTGCCAGCACGTCAGGGAGGTGGAGAACTAATGAAAAACTGTTTTTT. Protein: CASTSGRWRTNEKLFF.

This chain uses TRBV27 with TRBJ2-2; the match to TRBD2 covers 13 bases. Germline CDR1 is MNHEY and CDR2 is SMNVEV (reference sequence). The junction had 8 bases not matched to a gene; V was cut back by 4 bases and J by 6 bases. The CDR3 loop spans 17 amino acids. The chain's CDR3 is CASSSLGLAGVSGELFF. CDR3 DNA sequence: TGTGCCAGCAGTTCTCTAGGACTAGCGGGAGTTTCCGGGGAGCTGTTTTTT.

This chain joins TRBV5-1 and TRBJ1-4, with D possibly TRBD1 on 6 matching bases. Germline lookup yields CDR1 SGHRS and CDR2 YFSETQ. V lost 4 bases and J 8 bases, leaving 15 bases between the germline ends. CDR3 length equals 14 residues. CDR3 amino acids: CASSEQGLMEKLFF. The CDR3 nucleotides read TGCGCCAGCAGCGAACAGGGACTAATGGAAAAACTGTTTTTT.

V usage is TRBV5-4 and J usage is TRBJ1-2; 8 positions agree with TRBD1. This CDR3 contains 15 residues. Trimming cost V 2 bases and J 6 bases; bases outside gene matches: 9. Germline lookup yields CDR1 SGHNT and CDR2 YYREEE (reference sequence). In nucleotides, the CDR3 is TGTGCCAGCAGCTTCCGGGCTCAGGGGGCGCATGGCTACACCTTC. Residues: CASSFRAQGAHGYTF.

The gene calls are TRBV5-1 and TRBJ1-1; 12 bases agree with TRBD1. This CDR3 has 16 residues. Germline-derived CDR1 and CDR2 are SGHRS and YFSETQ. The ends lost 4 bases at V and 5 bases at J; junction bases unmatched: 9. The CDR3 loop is CASSPPGQGARTEAFF. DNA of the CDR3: TGCGCCAGCAGCCCACCGGGACAGGGGGCACGGACTGAAGCTTTCTTT.

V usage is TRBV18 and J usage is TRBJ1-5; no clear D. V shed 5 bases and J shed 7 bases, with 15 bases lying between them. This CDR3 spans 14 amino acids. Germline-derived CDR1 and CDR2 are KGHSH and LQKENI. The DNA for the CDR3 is TGTGCCAGCTCATCCGGGCTGGGCGGGCAGCCCCAGCATTTT. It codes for CASSSGLGGQPQHF.

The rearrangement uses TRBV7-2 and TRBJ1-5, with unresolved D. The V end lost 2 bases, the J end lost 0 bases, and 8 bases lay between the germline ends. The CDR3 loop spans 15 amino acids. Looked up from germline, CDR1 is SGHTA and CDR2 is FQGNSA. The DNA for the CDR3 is TGTGCCAGCAGCTTATTCCTAGGTAGCAATCAGCCCCAGCATTTT. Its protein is CASSLFLGSNQPQHF.

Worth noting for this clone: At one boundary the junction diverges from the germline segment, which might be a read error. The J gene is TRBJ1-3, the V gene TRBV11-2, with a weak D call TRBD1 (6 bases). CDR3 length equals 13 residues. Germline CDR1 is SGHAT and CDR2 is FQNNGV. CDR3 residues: CASSHPGTPLRNF. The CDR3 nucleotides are TGTGCCAGCAGCCACCCCGGGACACCACTGAGGAATTTT.

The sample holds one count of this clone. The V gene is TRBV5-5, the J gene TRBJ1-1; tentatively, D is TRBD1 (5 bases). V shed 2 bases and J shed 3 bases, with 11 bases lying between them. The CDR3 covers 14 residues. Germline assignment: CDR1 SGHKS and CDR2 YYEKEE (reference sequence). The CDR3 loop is CASSFRGRDTEAFF. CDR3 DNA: TGTGCCAGCAGCTTTAGGGGCCGGGACACTGAAGCTTTCTTT. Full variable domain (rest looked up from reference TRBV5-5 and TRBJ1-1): DAGVTQSPTHLIKTRGQQVTLRCSPISGHKSVSWYQQVLGQGPQFIFQYYEKEERGRGNFPDRFSARQFPNYSSELNVNALLLGDSALYLCASSFRGRDTEAFFGQGTRLTVV.

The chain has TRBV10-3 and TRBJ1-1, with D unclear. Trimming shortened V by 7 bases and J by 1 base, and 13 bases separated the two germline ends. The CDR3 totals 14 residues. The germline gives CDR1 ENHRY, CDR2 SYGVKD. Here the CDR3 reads CAITAEATNTEAFF. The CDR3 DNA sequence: TGTGCCATCACGGCAGAGGCTACGAACACTGAAGCTTTCTTT.

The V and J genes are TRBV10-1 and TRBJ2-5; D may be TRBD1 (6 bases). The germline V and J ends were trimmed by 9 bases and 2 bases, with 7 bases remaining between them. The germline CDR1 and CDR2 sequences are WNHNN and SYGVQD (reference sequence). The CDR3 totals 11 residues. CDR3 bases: TGCGCCAGGGGGGCGCAAGAGACCCAGTACTTC. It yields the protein CARGAQETQYF.

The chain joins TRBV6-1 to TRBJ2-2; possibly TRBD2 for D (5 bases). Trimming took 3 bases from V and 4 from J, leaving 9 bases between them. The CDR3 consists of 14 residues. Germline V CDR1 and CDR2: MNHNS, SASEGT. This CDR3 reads CASSDTSRTGELFF. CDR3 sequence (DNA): TGTGCCAGCAGTGATACTAGTCGCACCGGGGAGCTGTTTTTT.

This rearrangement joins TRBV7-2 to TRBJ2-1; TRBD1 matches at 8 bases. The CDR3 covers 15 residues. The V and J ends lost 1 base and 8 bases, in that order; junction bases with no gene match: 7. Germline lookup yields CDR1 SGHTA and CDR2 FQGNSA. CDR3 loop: CASSLVGQGRDEQFF. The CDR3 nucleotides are TGTGCCAGCAGCTTAGTCGGACAGGGCCGTGATGAGCAGTTCTTC.

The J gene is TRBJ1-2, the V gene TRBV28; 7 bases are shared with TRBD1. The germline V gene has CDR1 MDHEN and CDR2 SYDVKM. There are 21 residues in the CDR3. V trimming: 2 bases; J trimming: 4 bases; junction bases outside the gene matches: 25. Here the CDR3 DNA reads TGTGCCAGCAGTTTACTCAGGGGGGAAGTCGGGTTCATATTGTCGGGCTATGGCTACACCTTC. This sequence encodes CASSLLRGEVGFILSGYGYTF.

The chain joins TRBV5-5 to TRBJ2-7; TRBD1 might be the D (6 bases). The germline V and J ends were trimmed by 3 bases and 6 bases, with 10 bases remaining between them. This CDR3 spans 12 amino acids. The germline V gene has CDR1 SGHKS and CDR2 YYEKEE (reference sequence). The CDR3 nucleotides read TGTGCCAGCAGCTGGGACAACCTCGAGCAGTACTTC. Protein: CASSWDNLEQYF.

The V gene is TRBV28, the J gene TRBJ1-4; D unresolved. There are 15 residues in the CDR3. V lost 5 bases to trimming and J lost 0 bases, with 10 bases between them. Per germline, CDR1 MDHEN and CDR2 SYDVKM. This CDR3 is CASSAAMATNEKLFF. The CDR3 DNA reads TGTGCCAGCAGTGCGGCAATGGCAACTAATGAAAAACTGTTTTTT.

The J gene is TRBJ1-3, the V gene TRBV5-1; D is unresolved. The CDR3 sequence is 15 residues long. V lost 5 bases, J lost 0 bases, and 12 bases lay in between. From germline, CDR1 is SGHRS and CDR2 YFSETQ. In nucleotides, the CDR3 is TGCGCCAGCAGGACGGCAGGCCACTCTGGAAACACCATATATTTT. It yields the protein CASRTAGHSGNTIYF.

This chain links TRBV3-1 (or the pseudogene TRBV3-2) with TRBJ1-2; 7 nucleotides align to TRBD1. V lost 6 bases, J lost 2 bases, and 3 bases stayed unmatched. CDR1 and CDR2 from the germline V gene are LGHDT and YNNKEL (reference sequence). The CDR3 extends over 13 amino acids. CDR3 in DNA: TGTGCCAGCAGACAGGGGACAAACTATGGCTACACCTTC. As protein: CASRQGTNYGYTF.

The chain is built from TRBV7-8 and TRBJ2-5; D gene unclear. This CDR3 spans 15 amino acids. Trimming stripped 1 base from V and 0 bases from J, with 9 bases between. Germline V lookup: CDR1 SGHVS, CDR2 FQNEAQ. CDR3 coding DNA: TGTGCCAGCAGCTTAGATCGGCAGGACCAAGAGACCCAGTACTTC. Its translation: CASSLDRQDQETQYF.

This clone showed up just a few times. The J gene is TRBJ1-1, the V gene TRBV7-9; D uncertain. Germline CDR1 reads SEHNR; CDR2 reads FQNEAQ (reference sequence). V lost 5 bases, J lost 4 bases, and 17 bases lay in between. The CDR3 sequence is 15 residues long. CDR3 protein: CASSPRVGIGTEAFF. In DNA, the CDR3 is TGTGCCAGCAGCCCCCGGGTTGGTATCGGCACTGAAGCTTTCTTT.

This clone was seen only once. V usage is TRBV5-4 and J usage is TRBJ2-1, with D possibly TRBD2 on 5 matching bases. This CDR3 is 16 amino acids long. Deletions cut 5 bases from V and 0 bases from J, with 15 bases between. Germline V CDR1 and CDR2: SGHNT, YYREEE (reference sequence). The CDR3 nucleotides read TGTGCCAGCAGACCCAGACCGGAGGACTCCTACAATGAGCAGTTCTTC. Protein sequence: CASRPRPEDSYNEQFF.

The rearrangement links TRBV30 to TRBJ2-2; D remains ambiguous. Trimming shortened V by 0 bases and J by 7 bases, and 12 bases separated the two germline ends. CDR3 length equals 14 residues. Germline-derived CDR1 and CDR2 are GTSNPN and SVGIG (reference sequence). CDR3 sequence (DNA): TGTGCCTGGAGTGTATCGTCAGTTCTCGGGGAGCTGTTTTTT. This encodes CAWSVSSVLGELFF. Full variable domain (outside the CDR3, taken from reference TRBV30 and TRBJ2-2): SQTIHQWPATLVQPVGSPLSLECTVEGTSNPNLYWYRQAAGRGLQLLFYSVGIGQISSEVPQNLSASRPQDRQFILSSKKLLLSDSGFYLCAWSVSSVLGELFFGEGSRLTVL.

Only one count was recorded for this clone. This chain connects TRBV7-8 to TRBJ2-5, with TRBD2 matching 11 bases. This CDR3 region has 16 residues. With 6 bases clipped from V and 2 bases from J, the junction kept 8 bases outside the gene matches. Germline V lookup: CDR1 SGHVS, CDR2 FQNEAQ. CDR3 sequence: CASRQLAGVGQETQYF. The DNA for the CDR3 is TGTGCCAGCAGGCAACTAGCGGGAGTTGGGCAAGAGACCCAGTACTTC.

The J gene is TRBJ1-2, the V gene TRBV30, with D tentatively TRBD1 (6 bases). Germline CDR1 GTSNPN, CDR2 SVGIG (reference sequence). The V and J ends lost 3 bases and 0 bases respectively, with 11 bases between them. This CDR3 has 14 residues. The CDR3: CAWSRTVANYGYTF. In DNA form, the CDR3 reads TGTGCCTGGAGCAGGACAGTAGCTAACTATGGCTACACCTTC.

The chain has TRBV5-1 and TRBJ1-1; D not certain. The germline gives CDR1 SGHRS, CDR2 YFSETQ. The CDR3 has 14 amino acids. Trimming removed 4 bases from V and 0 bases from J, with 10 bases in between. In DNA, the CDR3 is TGCGCCAGCAGCGCAGACGGAGTGAACACTGAAGCTTTCTTT. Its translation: CASSADGVNTEAFF. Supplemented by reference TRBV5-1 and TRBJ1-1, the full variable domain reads KAGVTQTPRYLIKTRGQQVTLSCSPISGHRSVSWYQQTPGQGLQFLFEYFSETQRNKGNFPGRFSGRQFSNSRSEMNVSTLELGDSALYLCASSADGVNTEAFFGQGTRLTVV.

The CDR3 loop reads CASRDPGQGAPGYGYTF. The CDR3 nucleotides read TGTGCCAGCAGAGACCCGGGACAGGGGGCGCCTGGCTATGGCTACACCTTC. The chain combines TRBV2 with TRBJ1-2; TRBD1 aligns across 12 bases. CDR3 size: 17 residues. Looked up from germline, CDR1 is SNHLY and CDR2 is FYNNEI. The trim removed 6 bases at V and 4 bases at J, leaving 12 bases unmatched.

This CDR3 is CASSRQTGTNTEAFF. In DNA, the CDR3 is TGTGCCAGCTCACGACAGACAGGAACGAACACTGAAGCTTTCTTT. The chain combines TRBV18 with TRBJ1-1; possibly TRBD1 for D (6 bases). This CDR3 spans 15 amino acids. V lost 4 bases and J lost 1, with 13 bases in between. Germline values: CDR1 KGHSH, CDR2 LQKENI.

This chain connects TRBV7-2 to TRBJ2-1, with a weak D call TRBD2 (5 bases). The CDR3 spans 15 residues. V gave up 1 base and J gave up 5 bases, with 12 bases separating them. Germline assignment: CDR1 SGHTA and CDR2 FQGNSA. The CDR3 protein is CASSLDWLAHNEQFF. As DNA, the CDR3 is TGTGCCAGCAGCTTAGATTGGCTAGCCCACAATGAGCAGTTCTTC. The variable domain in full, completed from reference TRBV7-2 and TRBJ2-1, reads GAGVSQSPSNKVTEKGKDVELRCDPISGHTALYWYRQSLGQGLEFLIYFQGNSAPDKSGLPSDRFSAERTGGSVSTLTIQRTQQEDSAVYLCASSLDWLAHNEQFFGPGTRLTVL.

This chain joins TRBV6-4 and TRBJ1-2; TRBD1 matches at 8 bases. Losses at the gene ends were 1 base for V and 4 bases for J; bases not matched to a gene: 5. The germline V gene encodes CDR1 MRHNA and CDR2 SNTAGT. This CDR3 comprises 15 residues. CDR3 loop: CASSDWYRGGYGYTF. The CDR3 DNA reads TGTGCCAGCAGTGACTGGTACAGGGGGGGCTATGGCTACACCTTC.

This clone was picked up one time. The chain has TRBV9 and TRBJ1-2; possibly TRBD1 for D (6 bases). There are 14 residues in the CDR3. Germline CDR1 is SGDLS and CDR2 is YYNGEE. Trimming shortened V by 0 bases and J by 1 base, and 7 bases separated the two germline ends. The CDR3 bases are TGTGCCAGCAGCGTAGGGACAGTTAACTATGGCTACACCTTC. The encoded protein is CASSVGTVNYGYTF.

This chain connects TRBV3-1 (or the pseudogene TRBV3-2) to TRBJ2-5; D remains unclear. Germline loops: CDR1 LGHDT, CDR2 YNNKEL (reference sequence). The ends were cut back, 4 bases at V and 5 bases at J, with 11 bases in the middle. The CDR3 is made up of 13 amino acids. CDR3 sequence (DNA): TGTGCCAGCAGCCGCCTTGTGGAGGAGACCCAGTACTTC. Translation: CASSRLVEETQYF.